The rows below give T cell receptor beta chains drawn from one sample of a study of neurological immune-mediated disorders. Using its own MiXCR run on the 5' RACE reads, TCRdb lists one record per CDR3 protein. The sample has under 90,000 distinct CDR3 sequences, about 9.7% seen once. The sequencing input was PBMCs. These receptors were obtained from a man aged 50 or older in good health. Both conserved end residues are part of each CDR3. Each record gives: V gene, D gene, clone size, J gene, CDR3 DNA, CDR3 protein. The D gene is left open where the match is weak. Some rows mark clone size as missing; the rest say once, few, many or name a class of expanded clone.

V: TRBV6-2/TRBV6-3; D: TRBD1; size: many; J: TRBJ2-7; DNA: TGTGCCAGCAGTTACCCGGGACAGGGCTACGAGCAGTACTTC; CDR3: CASSYPGQGYEQYF
V: TRBV20-1; D: .; size: many; J: TRBJ1-4; DNA: TGCAGTGCTAGGGGATTCGATGAAAAACTGTTTTTT; CDR3: CSARGFDEKLFF
V: TRBV28; D: TRBD1; size: many; J: TRBJ1-1; DNA: TGTGCCAGCAGTTTACTCCGACAGGGCGCTGAAGCTTTCTTT; CDR3: CASSLLRQGAEAFF
V: TRBV5-5; D: .; size: many; J: TRBJ2-3; DNA: TGTGCCAGCAGCCGGATCAACATGGGCCTTAGTGATACGCAGTATTTT; CDR3: CASSRINMGLSDTQYF
V: TRBV5-1; D: .; size: many; J: TRBJ2-2; DNA: TGCGCCAGCAGCCCTAGGGGAGACGGGGAGCTGTTTTTT; CDR3: CASSPRGDGELFF
V: TRBV5-1; D: .; size: many; J: TRBJ1-3; DNA: TGCGCCAGCAGCTTGGACCTCTCTGGAAACACCATATATTTT; CDR3: CASSLDLSGNTIYF
V: TRBV20-1; D: TRBD1; size: .; J: TRBJ1-2; DNA: TGCAGTGCTTGGACAGGGGGAATCTATGGCTACACCTTC; CDR3: CSAWTGGIYGYTF
V: TRBV6-5; D: .; size: many; J: TRBJ1-1; DNA: TGTGCCAGCAGTGCCACAGGGTTTCCTGAAGCTTTCTTT; CDR3: CASSATGFPEAFF
V: TRBV7-2; D: .; size: many; J: TRBJ2-7; DNA: TGTGCCAGCAGCGTGCTCAGGGGCCACGAGCAGTACTTC; CDR3: CASSVLRGHEQYF
V: TRBV28; D: .; size: many; J: TRBJ2-7; DNA: TGTGCCAGCAGTTTTCAGAGTTCCTACGAGCAGTACTTC; CDR3: CASSFQSSYEQYF
V: TRBV7-2; D: .; size: many; J: TRBJ2-7; DNA: TGTGCCAGCAGCTTAGCCCGCGAGCAGTACTTC; CDR3: CASSLAREQYF
V: TRBV6-2/TRBV6-3; D: TRBD2; size: many; J: TRBJ2-1; DNA: TGTGCCAGCAGTACGGGACTAGCGGAGCACAATGAGCAGTTCTTC; CDR3: CASSTGLAEHNEQFF
V: TRBV18; D: .; size: once; J: TRBJ2-5; DNA: TGTGCCAGCTCACCGGGGGCGGGATATATCCCCGAGGAGACCCAGTACTTC; CDR3: CASSPGAGYIPEETQYF
V: TRBV29-1; D: TRBD1; size: many; J: TRBJ2-5; DNA: TGCAGCGTTGAAGATTCATTTAAGAGGGGGCTCGAGACCCAGTACTTC; CDR3: CSVEDSFKRGLETQYF
V: TRBV7-6; D: TRBD2; size: .; J: TRBJ2-1; DNA: TGTGCCAGCAGCTTAGTAGCGGGGAGGTTCTATGAGCAGTTCTTC; CDR3: CASSLVAGRFYEQFF
V: TRBV27; D: .; size: many; J: TRBJ2-1; DNA: TGTGCCAGCAGTTTAACGGGTTACAGGCACAATGAGCAGTTCTTC; CDR3: CASSLTGYRHNEQFF
V: TRBV5-5; D: .; size: many; J: TRBJ1-2; DNA: TGTGCCAGCAGCTTGGTCGGGCAGGCAAACTATGGCTACACCTTC; CDR3: CASSLVGQANYGYTF
V: TRBV5-5; D: .; size: many; J: TRBJ2-7; DNA: TGTGCCAGCAGCTTTCTACAGGGCTACGAGCAGTACTTC; CDR3: CASSFLQGYEQYF
V: TRBV5-1; D: .; size: many; J: TRBJ1-3; DNA: TGCGCCAGCAGCTTTGTAGGGGCCTCTGGAAACACCATATATTTT; CDR3: CASSFVGASGNTIYF
V: TRBV14; D: .; size: many; J: TRBJ2-7; DNA: TGTGCCAGCAGCCCCCCTCGGGACGAGCAGTACTTC; CDR3: CASSPPRDEQYF
V: TRBV14; D: .; size: many; J: TRBJ2-6; DNA: TGTGCCAGCAGCCCTGGGCGTGGGCCATCCTCTGGGGCCAACGTCCTGACTTTC; CDR3: CASSPGRGPSSGANVLTF
V: TRBV5-4; D: .; size: .; J: TRBJ2-3; DNA: TGTGCCAGCAGCCAGAGACGTGGCGTTAGCACAGATACGCAGTATTTT; CDR3: CASSQRRGVSTDTQYF
V: TRBV20-1; D: .; size: .; J: TRBJ1-5; DNA: TGCAGTGCTAGTCGTCATCAGCCCCAGCATTTT; CDR3: CSASRHQPQHF
V: TRBV7-2; D: .; size: many; J: TRBJ2-6; DNA: TGTGCCAGCAGCTCGGGGCCGCGGGGGGCCAACGTCCTGACTTTC; CDR3: CASSSGPRGANVLTF
V: TRBV14; D: .; size: many; J: TRBJ1-6; DNA: TGTGCCAGCAGCCAAGATGTGGGGTGGGATTCACCCCTCCACTTT; CDR3: CASSQDVGWDSPLHF
V: TRBV24-1; D: .; size: few; J: TRBJ2-6; DNA: TGTGCCACCAGTGAAGCAGGGTCTGGGGCCAACGTCCTGACTTTC; CDR3: CATSEAGSGANVLTF
V: TRBV5-1; D: .; size: many; J: TRBJ2-1; DNA: TGCGCCAGCAGCTTGGACCCAGGCCTCTCCTACAATGAGCAGTTCTTC; CDR3: CASSLDPGLSYNEQFF
V: TRBV7-2; D: .; size: many; J: TRBJ2-7; DNA: TGTGCCAGCAGCTTAGGACTGACCAGGGCCTACGAGCAGTACTTC; CDR3: CASSLGLTRAYEQYF
V: TRBV7-3; D: .; size: many; J: TRBJ2-5; DNA: TGTGCCAGCAGCGGGGGGACAAGGGAGACCCAGTACTTC; CDR3: CASSGGTRETQYF
V: TRBV7-2; D: TRBD2; size: few; J: TRBJ2-3; DNA: TGTGCCAGCAGCTTAGTTGCGGGGGAGGTAGGAGATACGCAGTATTTT; CDR3: CASSLVAGEVGDTQYF
V: TRBV7-8; D: TRBD1; size: few; J: TRBJ2-7; DNA: TGTGCCAGCAGCTTAACAGACAGGGAGTACGAGCAGTACTTC; CDR3: CASSLTDREYEQYF
V: TRBV3-1; D: .; size: many; J: TRBJ2-7; DNA: TGTGCCAGCAGCCTGACTAGTGAGGGGGAGCAGTACTTC; CDR3: CASSLTSEGEQYF
V: TRBV12-3/TRBV12-4; D: .; size: many; J: TRBJ2-2; DNA: TGTGCCAGCAGTTTTGGCAGGAAGAACACCGGGGAGCTGTTTTTT; CDR3: CASSFGRKNTGELFF
V: TRBV19; D: TRBD1; size: .; J: TRBJ1-1; DNA: TGTGCCAGTAGTGCCGTGACAGGGATGGCTTTCTTT; CDR3: CASSAVTGMAFF
V: TRBV12-3/TRBV12-4; D: .; size: many; J: TRBJ1-2; DNA: TGTGCCAGCAGTCCAACAGGGAGGGCTAACTATGGCTACACCTTC; CDR3: CASSPTGRANYGYTF
V: TRBV7-2; D: TRBD2; size: many; J: TRBJ2-2; DNA: TGTGCCAGCAGCCCTAGCGGGAGGCTCACCGGGGAGCTGTTTTTT; CDR3: CASSPSGRLTGELFF
V: TRBV28; D: TRBD1; size: .; J: TRBJ1-1; DNA: TGTGCCAGCAGTCACAGGGGGGGGATGTACACTGAAGCTTTCTTT; CDR3: CASSHRGGMYTEAFF
V: TRBV18; D: .; size: few; J: TRBJ1-5; DNA: TGTGCCAGCTCACCAAAGAGGATAGAAGCGGGGGATCAGCCCCAGCATTTT; CDR3: CASSPKRIEAGDQPQHF
V: TRBV29-1; D: .; size: many; J: TRBJ2-3; DNA: TGCAGCACCCGACAGGCTGGCACAGATACGCAGTATTTT; CDR3: CSTRQAGTDTQYF
V: TRBV28; D: TRBD2; size: many; J: TRBJ2-1; DNA: TGTGCCAGCCTCCCAGCGGGGGGATCCTACAATGAGCAGTTCTTC; CDR3: CASLPAGGSYNEQFF
V: TRBV12-3/TRBV12-4; D: .; size: many; J: TRBJ2-3; DNA: TGTGCCAGCAGTTTAGACCAGCGAGGGCAGTATTTT; CDR3: CASSLDQRGQYF
V: TRBV20-1; D: .; size: many; J: TRBJ1-2; DNA: TGCAGTGCTAGAGATCCCGTTGACCGAATCACGGGGGGCTACACCTTC; CDR3: CSARDPVDRITGGYTF
V: TRBV5-1; D: TRBD1; size: many; J: TRBJ1-6; DNA: TGCGCCAGCAGCTTAGGTGGGACAGAGAATTCACCCCTCCACTTT; CDR3: CASSLGGTENSPLHF
V: TRBV20-1; D: .; size: many; J: TRBJ2-1; DNA: TGCAGTGCTAGAGTGCGGACGAGCAATGAGCAGTTCTTC; CDR3: CSARVRTSNEQFF
V: TRBV13; D: .; size: many; J: TRBJ1-6; DNA: TGTGCCAGCAGCTTAGTTACAGGGAATTCACCCCTCCACTTT; CDR3: CASSLVTGNSPLHF
V: TRBV9; D: TRBD2; size: many; J: TRBJ2-2; DNA: TGTGCCAGCAGCGGTTTCTTGACTAGCGGGATGACCGGGGAGCTGTTTTTT; CDR3: CASSGFLTSGMTGELFF
V: TRBV11-2; D: TRBD1; size: .; J: TRBJ2-2; DNA: TGTGCCAGCAGCTTTGACAGGGATGGGGAGCTGTTTTTT; CDR3: CASSFDRDGELFF
V: TRBV12-3/TRBV12-4; D: .; size: few; J: TRBJ2-5; DNA: TGTGCCAGCAGTTTCCGGCAGACGTACCAAGAGACCCAGTACTTC; CDR3: CASSFRQTYQETQYF
V: TRBV20-1; D: TRBD2; size: many; J: TRBJ2-1; DNA: TGCAGTGCTAGGGCTAGCGGGGGGGTTCGTGGACTTGAGCAGTTCTTC; CDR3: CSARASGGVRGLEQFF
V: TRBV12-3/TRBV12-4; D: .; size: many; J: TRBJ2-2; DNA: TGTGCCAGCACCGTGATGGTGGGAAACACCGGGGAGCTGTTTTTT; CDR3: CASTVMVGNTGELFF
V: TRBV5-1; D: TRBD2; size: many; J: TRBJ2-2; DNA: TGCGCCAGCAGCTGGGGACTAGCATCAACCGGGGAGCTGTTTTTT; CDR3: CASSWGLASTGELFF
V: TRBV10-2; D: .; size: many; J: TRBJ2-3; DNA: TGCGCCAGCATAGGCAGAAGCACAGATACGCAGTATTTT; CDR3: CASIGRSTDTQYF
V: TRBV7-9; D: .; size: many; J: TRBJ2-3; DNA: TGTGCCAGCAGCTTAGCGCTGACGGGGAAAGATACGCAGTATTTT; CDR3: CASSLALTGKDTQYF